This T cell receptor beta chain was documented in a study of prognosis after radiotherapy for stage I lung cancer. For the study at large: In total, around 13 men and a handful of women took part as patients, aged roughly 53 to 85 with a median of approximately 77 years. Tumors were squamous cell carcinoma in roughly 7 patients and adenocarcinoma in eleven to twelve. General observations from the study: Frequencies of TRBV and TRBJ gene use reportedly varied by whether patients had metastases.

This clonotype was counted ten times or more. What it recognizes is unknown. Trimming took off 8 bases at V and 3 bases at J, with 8 bases between the two ends. CDR3 length equals 12 residues. Germline V gives CDR1 LNHDA, CDR2 SQIVND (reference sequence). Multiplex PCR in two rounds served to amplify TCR beta CDR3 from genomic DNA. Specific primers for each TRBV and TRBJ gene were what first-round PCR used. Primers of the universal type were employed in the second round of PCR. TCRdb recomputed calls from the multiplex PCR reads with MiXCR, one row per CDR3 protein. The sample lists around 59,000 distinct CDR3 sequences, less than 30% seen once, with under 10% in the top ten.

This TCR was sampled from a donor aged 50 or older with non-small cell lung cancer. This specimen consisted of PBMCs, obtained before or after stereotactic body radiation therapy (not recorded which). V usage is TRBV19 and J usage is TRBJ1-5; no firm D call. The DNA of the CDR3 is TGTGCCAGTGGCGCCCCCAATCAGCCCCAGCATTTT. Translated: CASGAPNQPQHF.